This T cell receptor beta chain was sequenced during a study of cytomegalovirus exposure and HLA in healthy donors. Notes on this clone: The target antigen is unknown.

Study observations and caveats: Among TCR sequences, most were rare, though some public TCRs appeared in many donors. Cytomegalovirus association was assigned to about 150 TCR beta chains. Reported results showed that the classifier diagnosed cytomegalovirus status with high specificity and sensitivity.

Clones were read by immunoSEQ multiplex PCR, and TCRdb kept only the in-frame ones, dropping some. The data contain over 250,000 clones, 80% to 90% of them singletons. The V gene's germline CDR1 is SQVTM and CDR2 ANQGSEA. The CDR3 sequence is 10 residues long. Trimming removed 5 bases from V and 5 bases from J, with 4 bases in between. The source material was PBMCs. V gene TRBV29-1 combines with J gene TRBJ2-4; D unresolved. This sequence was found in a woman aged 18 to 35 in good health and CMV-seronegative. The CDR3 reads CSVRENIQYF. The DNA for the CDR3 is TGCAGCGTTCGCGAAAACATTCAGTACTTC.